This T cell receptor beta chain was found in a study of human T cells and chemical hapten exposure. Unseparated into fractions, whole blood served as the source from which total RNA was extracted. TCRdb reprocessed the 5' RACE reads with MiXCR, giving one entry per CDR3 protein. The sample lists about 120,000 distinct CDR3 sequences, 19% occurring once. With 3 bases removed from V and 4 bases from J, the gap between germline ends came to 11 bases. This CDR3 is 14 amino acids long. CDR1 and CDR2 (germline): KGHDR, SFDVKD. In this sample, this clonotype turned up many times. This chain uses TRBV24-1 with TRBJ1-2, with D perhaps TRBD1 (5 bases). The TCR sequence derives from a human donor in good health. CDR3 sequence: CATSDPGRSYGYTF. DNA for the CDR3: TGTGCCACCAGTGATCCGGGACGGAGCTATGGCTACACCTTC.